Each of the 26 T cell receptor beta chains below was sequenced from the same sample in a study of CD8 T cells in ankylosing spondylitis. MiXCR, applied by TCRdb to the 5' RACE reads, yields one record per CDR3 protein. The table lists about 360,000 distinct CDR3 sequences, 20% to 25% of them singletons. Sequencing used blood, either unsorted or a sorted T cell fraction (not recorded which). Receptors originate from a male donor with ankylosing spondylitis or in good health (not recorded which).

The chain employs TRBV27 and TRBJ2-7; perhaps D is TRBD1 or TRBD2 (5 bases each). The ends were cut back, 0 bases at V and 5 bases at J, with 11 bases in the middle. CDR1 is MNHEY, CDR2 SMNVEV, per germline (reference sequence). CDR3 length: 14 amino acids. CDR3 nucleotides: TGTGCCAGCAGTTTATCGACCGGGGCCCACGAGCAGTACTTC. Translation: CASSLSTGAHEQYF.

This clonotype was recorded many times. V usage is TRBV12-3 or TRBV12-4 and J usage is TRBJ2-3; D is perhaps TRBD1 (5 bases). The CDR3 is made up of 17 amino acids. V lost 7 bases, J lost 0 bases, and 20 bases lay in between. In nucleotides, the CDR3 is TGTGCCAGCACTACATCAAGGGGTGTCCCCAGCACAGATACGCAGTATTTT. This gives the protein CASTTSRGVPSTDTQYF.

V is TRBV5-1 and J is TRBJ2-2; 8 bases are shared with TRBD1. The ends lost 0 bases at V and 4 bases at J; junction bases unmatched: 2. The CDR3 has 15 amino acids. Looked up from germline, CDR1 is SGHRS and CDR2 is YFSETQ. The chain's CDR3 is CASSLGRGLTGELFF. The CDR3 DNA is TGCGCCAGCAGCTTGGGCAGGGGGCTCACCGGGGAGCTGTTTTTT.

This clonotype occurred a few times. CDR3 sequence reads: CASSGGPFRRIPYGYTF. Here the CDR3 DNA reads TGTGCCAGCAGCGGTGGCCCCTTCCGTCGAATTCCCTATGGCTACACCTTC. The rearrangement joins TRBV21-1 to TRBJ1-2; the DNA was not used to check the table's D call, TRBD1. TRBV21-1 is a known pseudogene. The CDR3 contains 17 residues.

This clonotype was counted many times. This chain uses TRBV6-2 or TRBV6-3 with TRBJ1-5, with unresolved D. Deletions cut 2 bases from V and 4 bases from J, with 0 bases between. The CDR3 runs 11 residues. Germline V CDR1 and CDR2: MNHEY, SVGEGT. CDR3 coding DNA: TGTGCCAGCAGTTACAATCAGCCCCAGCATTTT. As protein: CASSYNQPQHF.

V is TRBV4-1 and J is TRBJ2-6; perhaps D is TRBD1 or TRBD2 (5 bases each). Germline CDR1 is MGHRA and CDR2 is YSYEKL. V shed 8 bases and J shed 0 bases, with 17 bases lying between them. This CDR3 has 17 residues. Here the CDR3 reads CASSAWDGNSGANVLTF. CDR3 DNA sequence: TGCGCCAGCTCAGCCTGGGACGGGAACTCTGGGGCCAACGTCCTGACTTTC.

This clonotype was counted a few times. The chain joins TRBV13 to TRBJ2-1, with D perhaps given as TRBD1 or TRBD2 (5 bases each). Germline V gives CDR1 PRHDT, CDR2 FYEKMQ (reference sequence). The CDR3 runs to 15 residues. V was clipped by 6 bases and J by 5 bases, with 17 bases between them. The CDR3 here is CASRDDGADHNEQFF. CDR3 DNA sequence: TGTGCCAGCAGGGACGACGGGGCGGACCACAATGAGCAGTTCTTC.

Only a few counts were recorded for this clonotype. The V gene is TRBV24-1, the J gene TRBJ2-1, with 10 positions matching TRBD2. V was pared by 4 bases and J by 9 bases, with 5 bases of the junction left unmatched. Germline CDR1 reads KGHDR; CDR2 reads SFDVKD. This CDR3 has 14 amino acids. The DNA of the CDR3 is TGTGCCACCAGTGAAAGCGGGGGGGCTGCTGAGCAGTTCTTC. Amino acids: CATSESGGAAEQFF.

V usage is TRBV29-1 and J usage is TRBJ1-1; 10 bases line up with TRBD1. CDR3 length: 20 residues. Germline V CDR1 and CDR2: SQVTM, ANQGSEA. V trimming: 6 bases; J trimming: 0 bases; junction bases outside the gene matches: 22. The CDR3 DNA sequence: TGCAGCGTCCAAGCCCCAAAGGGACAGGGGTCATCCTTGATGAACACTGAAGCTTTCTTT. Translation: CSVQAPKGQGSSLMNTEAFF. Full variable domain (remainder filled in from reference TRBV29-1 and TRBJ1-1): SAVISQKPSRDICQRGTSLTIQCQVDSQVTMMFWYRQQPGQSLTLIATANQGSEATYESGFVIDKFPISRPNLTFSTLTVSNMSPEDSSIYLCSVQAPKGQGSSLMNTEAFFGQGTRLTVV.

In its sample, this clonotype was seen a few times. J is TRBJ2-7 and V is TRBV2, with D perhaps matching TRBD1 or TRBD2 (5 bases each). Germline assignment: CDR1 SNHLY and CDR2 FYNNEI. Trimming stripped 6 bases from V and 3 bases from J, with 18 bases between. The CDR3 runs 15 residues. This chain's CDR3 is CASSRGRGTHYEQYF. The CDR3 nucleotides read TGTGCCAGCAGCCGCGGCCGTGGGACCCACTACGAGCAGTACTTC.

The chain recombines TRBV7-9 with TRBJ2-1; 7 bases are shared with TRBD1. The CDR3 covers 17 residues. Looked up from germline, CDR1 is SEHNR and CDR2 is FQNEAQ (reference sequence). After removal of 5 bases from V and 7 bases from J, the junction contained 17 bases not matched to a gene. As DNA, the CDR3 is TGTGCCAGCAGCCAACCAGAAATACGACAGGGCGGGAATGAGCAGTTCTTC. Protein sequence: CASSQPEIRQGGNEQFF.

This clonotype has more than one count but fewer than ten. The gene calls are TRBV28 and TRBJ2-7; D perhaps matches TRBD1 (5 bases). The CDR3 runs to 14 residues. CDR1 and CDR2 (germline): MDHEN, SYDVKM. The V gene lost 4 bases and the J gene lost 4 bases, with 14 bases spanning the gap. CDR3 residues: CASSSPDSKYEQYF. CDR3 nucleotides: TGTGCCAGCAGTTCCCCTGACAGTAAGTACGAGCAGTACTTC.

CDR3 bases: TGCGCCAGCAGCTTACCCCACAACGACCCGGGGGGAGAGGAGGAGCAGTACTTC. Its translation is CASSLPHNDPGGEEEQYF. This chain joins TRBV5-1 and TRBJ2-7, with 7 bases aligning to TRBD2. Germline CDR1 is SGHRS and CDR2 is YFSETQ. V was clipped by 2 bases and J by 7 bases; unmatched bases: 21. The CDR3 has 18 residues.

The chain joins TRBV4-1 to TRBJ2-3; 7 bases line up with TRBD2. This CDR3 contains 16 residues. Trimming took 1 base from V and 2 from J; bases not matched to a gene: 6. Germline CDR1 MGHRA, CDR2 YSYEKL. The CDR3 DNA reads TGCGCCAGCAGCCAAGCCCGGGACTACTTCACAGATACGCAGTATTTT. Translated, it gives CASSQARDYFTDTQYF.

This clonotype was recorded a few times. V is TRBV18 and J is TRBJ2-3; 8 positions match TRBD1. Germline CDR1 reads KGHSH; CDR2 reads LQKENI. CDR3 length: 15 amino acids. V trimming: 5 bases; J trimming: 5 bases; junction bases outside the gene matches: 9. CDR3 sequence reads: CASSVDREFGDTQYF. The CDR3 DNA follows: TGTGCCAGCTCAGTGGACAGGGAATTTGGAGATACGCAGTATTTT.

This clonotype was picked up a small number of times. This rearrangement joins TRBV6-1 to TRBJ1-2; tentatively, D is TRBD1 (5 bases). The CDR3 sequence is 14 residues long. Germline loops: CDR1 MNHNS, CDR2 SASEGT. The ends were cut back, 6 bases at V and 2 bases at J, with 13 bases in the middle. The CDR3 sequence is CASSPHQGNYGYTF. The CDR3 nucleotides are TGTGCCAGCAGCCCCCATCAGGGAAACTATGGCTACACCTTC.

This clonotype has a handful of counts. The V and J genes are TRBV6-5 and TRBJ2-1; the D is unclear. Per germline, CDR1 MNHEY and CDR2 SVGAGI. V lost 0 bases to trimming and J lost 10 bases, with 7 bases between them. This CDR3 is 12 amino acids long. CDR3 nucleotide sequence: TGTGCCAGCAGTTACTCGATGGACGAGCAGTTCTTC. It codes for CASSYSMDEQFF.

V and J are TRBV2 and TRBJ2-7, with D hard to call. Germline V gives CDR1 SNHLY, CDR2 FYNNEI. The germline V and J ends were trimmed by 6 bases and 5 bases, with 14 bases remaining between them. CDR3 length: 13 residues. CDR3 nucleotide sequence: TGTGCCAGCAGAGACCGGACCAACAACGAGCAGTACTTC. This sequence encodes CASRDRTNNEQYF.

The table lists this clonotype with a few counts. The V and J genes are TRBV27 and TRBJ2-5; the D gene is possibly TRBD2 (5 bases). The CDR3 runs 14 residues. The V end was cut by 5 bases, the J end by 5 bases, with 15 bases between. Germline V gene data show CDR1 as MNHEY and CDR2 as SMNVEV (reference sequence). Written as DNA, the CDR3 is TGTGCCAGCAGTCCTGGACTGTCGGGTGAGACCCAGTACTTC. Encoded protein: CASSPGLSGETQYF.

DNA of the CDR3: TGTGCCAGCAGCGTAGGTGGATCAGACTCTTACGAGCAGTACTTC. Protein sequence: CASSVGGSDSYEQYF. The chain uses TRBV9 and TRBJ2-7, with D unresolved. CDR1 and CDR2 from the germline V gene are SGDLS and YYNGEE. Trimming left V 0 bases short and J 4 bases short, with 14 bases between. The CDR3 is 15 amino acids.

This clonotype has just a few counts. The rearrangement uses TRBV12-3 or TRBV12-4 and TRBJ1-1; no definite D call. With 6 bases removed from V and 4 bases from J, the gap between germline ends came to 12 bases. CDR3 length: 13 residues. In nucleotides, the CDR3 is TGTGCCAGCAGGGATGGGATGATCACTGAAGCTTTCTTT. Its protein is CASRDGMITEAFF.

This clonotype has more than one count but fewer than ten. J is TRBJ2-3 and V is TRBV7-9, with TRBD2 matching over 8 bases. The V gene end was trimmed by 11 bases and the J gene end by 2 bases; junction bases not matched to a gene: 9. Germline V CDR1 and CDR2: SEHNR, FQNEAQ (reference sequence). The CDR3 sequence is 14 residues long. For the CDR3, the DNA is TGTGCCGGGATGTTAGCGGGGCCCACAGATACGCAGTATTTT. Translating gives CAGMLAGPTDTQYF. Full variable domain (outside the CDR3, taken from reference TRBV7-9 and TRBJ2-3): DTGVSQNPRHKITKRGQNVTFRCDPISEHNRLYWYRQTLGQGPEFLTYFQNEAQLEKSRLLSDRFSAERPKGSFSTLEIQRTEQGDSAMYLCAGMLAGPTDTQYFGPGTRLTVL.

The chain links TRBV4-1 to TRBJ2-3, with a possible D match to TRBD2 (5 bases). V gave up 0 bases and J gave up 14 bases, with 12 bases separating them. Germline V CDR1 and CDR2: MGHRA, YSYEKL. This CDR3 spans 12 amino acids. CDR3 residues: CASSQDPLARYF. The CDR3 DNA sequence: TGCGCCAGCAGCCAAGATCCCCTAGCCCGGTATTTT.

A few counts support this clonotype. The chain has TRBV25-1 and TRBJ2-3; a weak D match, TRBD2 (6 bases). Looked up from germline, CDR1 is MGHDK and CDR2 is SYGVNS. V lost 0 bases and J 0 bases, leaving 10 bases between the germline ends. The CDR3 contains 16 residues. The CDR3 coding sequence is TGTGCCAGCAGTGAATATGGAGGGCCCAGCACAGATACGCAGTATTTT. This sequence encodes CASSEYGGPSTDTQYF.

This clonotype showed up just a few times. The CDR3: CASSDLQPTPEQYF. The CDR3 bases are TGTGCCAGCAGTGACCTACAACCGACCCCAGAGCAGTACTTC. The chain carries TRBV2 and TRBJ2-7; D not resolved. The CDR3 spans 14 residues. Germline CDR1 and CDR2: SNHLY and FYNNEI. The V gene lost 3 bases and the J gene lost 7 bases, with 16 bases spanning the gap. The entire variable domain, with the rest obtained from reference TRBV2 and TRBJ2-7, is as follows: EPEVTQTPSHQVTQMGQEVILRCVPISNHLYFYWYRQILGQKVEFLVSFYNNEISEKSEIFDDQFSVERPDGSNFTLKIRSTKLEDSAMYFCASSDLQPTPEQYFGPGTRLTVT.

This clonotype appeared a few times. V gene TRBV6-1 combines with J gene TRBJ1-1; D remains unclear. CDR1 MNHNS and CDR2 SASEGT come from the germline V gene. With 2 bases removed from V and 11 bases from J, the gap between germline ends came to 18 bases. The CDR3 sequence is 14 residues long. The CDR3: CASSEWAGSIAAFF. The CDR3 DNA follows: TGTGCCAGCAGTGAATGGGCAGGTTCTATTGCTGCTTTCTTT.